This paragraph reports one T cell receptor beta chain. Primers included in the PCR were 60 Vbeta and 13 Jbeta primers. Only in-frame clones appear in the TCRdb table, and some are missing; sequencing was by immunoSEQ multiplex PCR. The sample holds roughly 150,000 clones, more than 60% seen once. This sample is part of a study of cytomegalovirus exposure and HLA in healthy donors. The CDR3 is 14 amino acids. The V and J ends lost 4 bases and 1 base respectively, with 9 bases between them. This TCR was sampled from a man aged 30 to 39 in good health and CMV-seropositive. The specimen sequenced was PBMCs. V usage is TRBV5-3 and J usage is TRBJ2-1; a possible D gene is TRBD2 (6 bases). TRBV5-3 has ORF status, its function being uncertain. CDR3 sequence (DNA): TGTGCCAGAAGCCCGGGACTTTCCTACAATGAGCAGTTCTTC. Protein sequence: CARSPGLSYNEQFF.